This T cell receptor beta chain is from a study of patients and donors after allogeneic stem cell transplantation. TCRdb reprocessed the RT-PCR reads with MiXCR, giving one entry per CDR3 protein. The table includes 900,000 to 1,000,000 distinct CDR3 sequences, more than 15% detected once. Germline CDR1 is DFQATT and CDR2 is SNEGSKA (reference sequence). This CDR3 has 14 amino acids. The germline V and J ends were trimmed by 7 bases and 7 bases, with 17 bases remaining between them. This clonotype was counted between two and nine times. V is TRBV20-1 and J is TRBJ1-6; maybe TRBD1 (5 bases). This receptor was identified in a human donor who was either an allogeneic HSCT recipient or a stem cell or donor lymphocyte infusion donor (not recorded which). It is not recorded whose cells these are; they may come from a transplant donor. The specimen sequenced was blood, either unsorted or a sorted T cell fraction (not recorded which). The CDR3 DNA follows: TGCAGTGTCAGCAGGTCAGGGCCCAATTCACCCCTCCACTTT. Translated: CSVSRSGPNSPLHF.